The clone carrying this T cell receptor (beta chain) was counted ten times or more. Its antigen is not identified. Unsorted whole blood served as the source of blood RNA, and germline DNA was extracted as well. Trimming took 0 bases from V and 9 from J; bases not matched to a gene: 8. Germline values: CDR1 SGHDN, CDR2 FVKESK. This CDR3 region has 15 residues. The template, 450 to 650 ng total RNA, yielded TCR beta cDNA made with a constant-region primer. Three nested multiplex PCR rounds, a slightly modified ARM-PCR, produced the libraries for TCR beta. In the first two PCR rounds, TRBV1-TRBV30 forward primers were paired with a C-beta reverse primer, and each round lasted approximately 10 cycles. Each CDR3 protein is one row after TCRdb ran MiXCR on the multiplex PCR reads. The table includes approximately 310,000 distinct CDR3 sequences, about 60% detected once. The data belong to a study of tumor-infiltrating lymphocytes in primary liver carcinoma. Notes on the study in general: Top-250-clone fractions were significantly higher in tumors than in blood (p = 0.039).

The sequence came from a man aged 35-49 years with primary liver carcinoma and hepatitis B virus infection. Sequencing was performed on peripheral blood. This rearrangement joins TRBV14 to TRBJ2-1; 7 bases match TRBD2. The CDR3 nucleotides read TGTGCCAGCAGCCAAGATGCCGGGACTATCTTTGAGCAGTTCTTC. This encodes CASSQDAGTIFEQFF. The variable domain in full, with the rest retrieved from reference TRBV14 and TRBJ2-1, is EAGVTQFPSHSVIEKGQTVTLRCDPISGHDNLYWYRRVMGKEIKFLLHFVKESKQDESGMPNNRFLAERTGGTYSTLKVQPAELEDSGVYFCASSQDAGTIFEQFFGPGTRLTVL.